This TCR beta chain was documented in a study of vaccination effects on CD4 cells after COVID-19. Study summary: Vaccination of participants consisted of two doses of either the BNT162b2 or mRNA-1273 vaccine.

After expansion with viral peptide pools in the ViraFEST assay, antigen-specific CD4+ T cells were sequenced. It was after approximately 11 days of culture that CD4+ T cells were isolated. None of these healthy vaccinees had been infected with SARS-CoV-2 before vaccination. Supplemented with around 9.8 IU/ml IL-2 and roughly 9.2 ug/ml peptides, 2 million to 2.5 million PBMC per well were kept in culture. Data came from immunoSEQ multiplex PCR; TCRdb stores just in-frame clones and leaves some out. The sample has about 65,000 clones, roughly 76% seen once. The CDR3 consists of 15 residues. Germline V gene sequence: CDR1 LNHNV, CDR2 YYDKDF (reference sequence). Trimming cost V 6 bases and J 7 bases, with 21 bases left between them. Whole-study findings and limits: Pronounced clonal contraction occurred in clones induced by infection and by vaccine late after vaccination.

About this clone itself: The antigen is unknown.

The TCR originated in a human donor who received a COVID-19 vaccine. The sequencing used CD4+ T cells from PBMCs cultured with HCoV-NL63 spike peptides, collected before COVID-19 vaccination. The chain couples TRBV15 to TRBJ1-1, with TRBD1 as a possible D gene (5 bases). DNA of the CDR3: TGTGCCACCAGGAGACCGGCCTGGGGCGGGCTTGAAGCTTTCTTT. Amino acids: CATRRPAWGGLEAFF.